These T cell receptor beta chains were read from a single sample in a study of cytomegalovirus exposure and HLA in healthy donors. The method was immunoSEQ multiplex PCR; TCRdb's version includes in-frame clones alone and lacks a portion of them. The sample has approximately 140,000 clones; approximately 72% are singletons. The specimen sequenced was PBMCs. All receptors derive from a woman aged 55-75 years in good health and CMV-seronegative. The CDR3 runs from the conserved cysteine through the conserved F or W. A D gene is named only where the DNA matches it firmly. Clone size is not always given. Where it is, it says once, few, many or a class for expanded clones.

D gene,clone size,J gene,V gene,CDR3 protein,CDR3 DNA
.,once,TRBJ2-1,TRBV7-3,CASSPVRGANEQFF,TGTGCCAGCAGCCCGGTCCGGGGGGCGAATGAGCAGTTCTTC
.,.,TRBJ2-5,TRBV29-1,CSVADTFQETQYF,TGCAGCGTGGCCGACACCTTCCAAGAGACCCAGTACTTC
.,few,TRBJ1-2,TRBV10-1,CASSLGGSYGYTF,TGCGCCAGCAGCCTAGGGGGTTCCTATGGCTACACCTTC
.,.,TRBJ2-2,TRBV5-1,CASSLTGNTGELFF,TGCGCCAGCAGCTTGACAGGAAACACCGGGGAGCTGTTTTTT
TRBD1,.,TRBJ1-4,TRBV7-3,CASSLSRQGPTNEKLFF,TGTGCCAGCAGCTTATCTCGACAGGGACCAACTAATGAAAAACTGTTTTTT
.,few,TRBJ1-6,TRBV9,CASSPEGTRLFSPLHF,TGTGCCAGCAGCCCTGAGGGGACAAGGCTTTTTTCACCCCTCCACTTT
TRBD1,.,TRBJ1-4,TRBV5-1,CASSSGQGDEKLFF,TGCGCCAGCAGCTCTGGACAGGGGGATGAAAAACTGTTTTTT
.,.,TRBJ2-3,TRBV7-9,CASSLSVPTDTQYF,TGTGCCAGCAGCTTATCGGTGCCCACAGATACGCAGTATTTT
.,few,TRBJ2-7,TRBV7-9,CASSSYYEQYF,TGTGCCAGCAGCTCTTACTACGAGCAGTACTTC
TRBD1,.,TRBJ2-7,TRBV7-9,CASSLVAGTVSYEQYF,TGTGCCAGCAGCTTAGTCGCCGGGACAGTCTCCTACGAGCAGTACTTC
TRBD1,.,TRBJ2-1,TRBV11-2,CASSSPFGTGGVYEQFF,TGTGCCAGCAGCTCTCCTTTCGGGACAGGGGGCGTCTATGAGCAGTTCTTC
.,.,TRBJ1-2,TRBV29-1,CSGAQGNYGYTF,TGCAGCGGTGCACAGGGTAACTATGGCTACACCTTC
TRBD2,.,TRBJ2-7,TRBV5-6,CASSLLALAGVGEQYF,TGTGCCAGCAGCTTGCTGGCACTAGCGGGAGTCGGGGAGCAGTACTTC
.,.,TRBJ1-2,TRBV19,CASSMPMGGYGYTF,TGTGCCAGTAGTATGCCCATGGGGGGATATGGCTACACCTTC
TRBD1,few,TRBJ2-5,TRBV5-8,CASSLGQGNQETQYF,TGTGCCAGCAGCTTGGGACAGGGGAACCAAGAGACCCAGTACTTC
TRBD2,few,TRBJ2-5,TRBV7-2,CASSSGLAGPFETQYF,TGTGCCAGCAGCTCCGGACTAGCGGGGCCATTTGAGACCCAGTACTTC
TRBD1,.,TRBJ1-2,TRBV2,CASRDPMTGMRVRGYTF,TGTGCCAGCAGGGATCCCATGACAGGGATGAGGGTACGCGGCTACACCTTC
TRBD1,.,TRBJ1-5,TRBV5-6,CASSLGTGANQPQHF,TGTGCCAGCAGCTTGGGGACAGGGGCCAATCAGCCCCAGCATTTT
.,few,TRBJ2-1,TRBV18,CASSELVGNEQFF,TGTGCCAGCTCAGAGCTAGTCGGGAATGAGCAGTTCTTC
.,few,TRBJ2-3,TRBV11-2,CASSPRLLPGGDTQYF,TGTGCCAGCAGCCCGCGACTACTACCGGGTGGGGATACGCAGTATTTT
.,.,TRBJ2-7,TRBV5-1,CASSLAPGISYEQYF,TGCGCCAGCAGCTTGGCCCCCGGGATCTCCTACGAGCAGTACTTC
TRBD1,once,TRBJ2-6,TRBV11-2,CASSQPGTASGANVLTF,TGTGCCAGCAGCCAGCCAGGGACAGCCTCTGGGGCCAACGTCCTGACTTTC
.,.,TRBJ2-1,TRBV5-6,CASSFTGLYNEQFF,TGTGCCAGCAGCTTCACGGGACTCTACAATGAGCAGTTCTTC
TRBD1,.,TRBJ1-2,TRBV5-1,CASSWSLPGQGRGYGYTF,TGCGCCAGCAGCTGGTCTCTCCCGGGACAGGGCAGGGGCTATGGCTACACCTTC
TRBD1,.,TRBJ2-1,TRBV28,CASSFYRGNEQFF,TGTGCCAGCAGTTTTTACAGGGGCAATGAGCAGTTCTTC
.,.,TRBJ1-2,TRBV4-2,CASRADSRYGYTF,TGTGCCAGCAGGGCGGACAGCCGCTATGGCTACACCTTC
.,.,TRBJ2-7,TRBV4-1,CASSQEPGPYEQYF,TGCGCCAGCAGCCAAGAACCGGGTCCCTACGAGCAGTACTTC
TRBD1,.,TRBJ1-4,TRBV7-6,CASSPGTGIGEKLFF,TGTGCCAGCAGCCCCGGGACAGGTATCGGCGAAAAACTGTTTTTT
.,.,TRBJ2-3,TRBV7-3,CASSLDGTQYF,TGTGCCAGCAGCCTAGATGGGACGCAGTATTTT
.,few,TRBJ2-3,TRBV7-3,CASSLTFADTQYF,TGTGCCAGCAGCTTAACGTTCGCAGATACGCAGTATTTT
.,.,TRBJ2-5,TRBV19,CASSRTQETQYF,TGTGCCAGTAGCCGGACACAAGAGACCCAGTACTTC
.,few,TRBJ2-4,TRBV6-5,CASRSYRVENIQYF,TGTGCCAGCAGATCCTACAGGGTAGAAAACATTCAGTACTTC
TRBD2,.,TRBJ2-1,TRBV9,CASSVFREGRNEQFF,TGTGCCAGCAGCGTATTCCGGGAGGGCCGGAATGAGCAGTTCTTC
.,.,TRBJ2-2,TRBV19,CASSIEWRGNGELFF,TGTGCCAGTAGTATAGAATGGCGGGGAAACGGGGAGCTGTTTTTT
.,.,TRBJ2-3,TRBV6-5,CASRIGGALTDTQYF,TGTGCCAGCAGAATAGGGGGGGCACTGACAGATACGCAGTATTTT
.,.,TRBJ1-6,TRBV7-2,CASSFTGPSPLHF,TGTGCCAGCAGCTTTACAGGGCCTTCACCCCTCCACTTT
.,.,TRBJ1-3,TRBV5-4,CASSVPAGNTIYF,TGTGCCAGCAGCGTCCCCGCTGGAAACACCATATATTTT